The 3 T cell receptor beta chains listed next were all sequenced from one sample in a study of blood T cell repertoires in COVID-19. Profiled with immunoSEQ multiplex PCR; TCRdb holds only in-frame clones, not every one. The table lists about 250,000 clones, 70% to 90% of them singletons, with approximately 1.6% in the top ten. Sequencing was carried out using PBMCs or T cells enriched from blood (not recorded which). All receptors derive from a man aged 35-49 years who had recovered from COVID-19.

The chain uses TRBV27 and TRBJ1-2, with 7 nucleotides matching TRBD1. The junction had 2 bases not matched to a gene; V was cut back by 2 bases and J by 5 bases. Looked up from germline, CDR1 is MNHEY and CDR2 is SMNVEV (reference sequence). This CDR3 comprises 13 residues. The chain's CDR3 is CASSLPTGYGYTF. The CDR3 DNA reads TGTGCCAGCAGTTTACCGACAGGGTATGGCTACACCTTC.

The gene calls are TRBV5-4 and TRBJ2-7; unclear D gene. This CDR3 has 13 amino acids. Per germline, CDR1 SGHNT and CDR2 YYREEE (reference sequence). V shed 7 bases and J shed 3 bases, with 14 bases lying between them. The CDR3 sequence is CASGHIDNYEQYF. The CDR3, as DNA: TGTGCCAGCGGCCATATCGATAACTACGAGCAGTACTTC.

The chain couples TRBV28 to TRBJ2-6; no firm D call. Germline values: CDR1 MDHEN, CDR2 SYDVKM. Between the trimmed V and J ends, which lost 6 bases and 0 bases, there was a span of 12 bases. This CDR3 region has 16 residues. CDR3 bases: TGTGCCAGCAGATTACTCACAGTCTCTGGGGCCAACGTCCTGACTTTC. This codes for CASRLLTVSGANVLTF.